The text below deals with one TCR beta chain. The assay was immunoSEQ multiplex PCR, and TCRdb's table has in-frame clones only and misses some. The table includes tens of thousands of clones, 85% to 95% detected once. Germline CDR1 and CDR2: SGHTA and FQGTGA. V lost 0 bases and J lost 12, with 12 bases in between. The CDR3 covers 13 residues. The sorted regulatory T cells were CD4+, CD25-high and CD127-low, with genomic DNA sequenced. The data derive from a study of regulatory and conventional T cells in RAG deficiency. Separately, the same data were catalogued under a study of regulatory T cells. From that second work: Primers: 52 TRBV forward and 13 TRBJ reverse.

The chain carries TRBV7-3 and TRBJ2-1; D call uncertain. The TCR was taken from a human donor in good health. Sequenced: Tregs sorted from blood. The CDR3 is CASSLTDGLGQFF. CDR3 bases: TGTGCCAGCAGCTTAACGGACGGTCTTGGGCAGTTCTTC.